Sequencing of this T cell receptor beta chain was carried out in a study of graft-versus-host responses after intestinal transplantation. Study-level information: Uniformly, recipients were administered anti-thymocyte globulin induction with subsequent tacrolimus and steroids for about 3 years. Study-level results: The highest levels of circulating GvH clones went along with early declines in HvG clones after transplant. Marrow from the recipient contained GvH clones, some of which had appeared first in ileum or blood.

For this clone: Antigen: not known.

Trimming removed 6 bases from V and 8 bases from J, with 10 bases in between. This CDR3 is built from 12 residues. Per germline, CDR1 MDHEN and CDR2 SYDVKM. Here immunoSEQ multiplex PCR was the method, and the copy in TCRdb shows in-frame clones only, minus some. The profile shows 100,000 to 120,000 clones, around 93% of them singletons. The V and J genes are TRBV28 and TRBJ1-4; no reliable D call. The sequencing used unstimulated CD8+ T cells sorted from spleen or lymph node cells, collected before intestinal transplant. This sequence originates from a human donor who received an intestinal transplant. CDR3 sequence (DNA): TGTGCCAGCAGCCCACCAACGGAAAAACTGTTTTTT. Translating gives CASSPPTEKLFF.